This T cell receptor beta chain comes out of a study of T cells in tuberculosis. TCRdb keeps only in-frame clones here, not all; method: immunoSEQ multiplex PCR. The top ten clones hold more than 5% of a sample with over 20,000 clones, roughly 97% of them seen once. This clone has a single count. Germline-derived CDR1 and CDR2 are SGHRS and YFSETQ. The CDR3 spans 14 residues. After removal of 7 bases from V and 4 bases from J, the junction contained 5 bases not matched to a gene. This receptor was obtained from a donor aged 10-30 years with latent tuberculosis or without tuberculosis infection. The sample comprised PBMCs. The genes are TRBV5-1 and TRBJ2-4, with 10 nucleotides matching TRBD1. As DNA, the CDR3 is TGCGCCAGCCGACAGGGGGCGGCTAAAAACATTCAGTACTTC. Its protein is CASRQGAAKNIQYF.